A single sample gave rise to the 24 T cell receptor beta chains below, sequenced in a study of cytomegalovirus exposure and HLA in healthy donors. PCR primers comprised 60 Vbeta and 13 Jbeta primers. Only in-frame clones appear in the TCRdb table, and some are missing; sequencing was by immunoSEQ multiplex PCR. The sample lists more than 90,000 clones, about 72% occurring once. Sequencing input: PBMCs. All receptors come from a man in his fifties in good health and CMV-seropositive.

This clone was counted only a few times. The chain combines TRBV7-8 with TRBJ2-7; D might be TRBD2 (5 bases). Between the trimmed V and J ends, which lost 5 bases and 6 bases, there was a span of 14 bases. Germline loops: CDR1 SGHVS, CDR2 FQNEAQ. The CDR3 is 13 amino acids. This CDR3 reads CASSQTRVGEQYF. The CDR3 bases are TGTGCCAGCAGCCAAACTAGAGTGGGCGAGCAGTACTTC.

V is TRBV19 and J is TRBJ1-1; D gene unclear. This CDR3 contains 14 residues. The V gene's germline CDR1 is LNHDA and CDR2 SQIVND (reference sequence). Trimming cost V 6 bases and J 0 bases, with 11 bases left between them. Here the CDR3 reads CASRGPGLNTEAFF. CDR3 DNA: TGTGCCAGTAGGGGCCCTGGATTGAACACTGAAGCTTTCTTT.

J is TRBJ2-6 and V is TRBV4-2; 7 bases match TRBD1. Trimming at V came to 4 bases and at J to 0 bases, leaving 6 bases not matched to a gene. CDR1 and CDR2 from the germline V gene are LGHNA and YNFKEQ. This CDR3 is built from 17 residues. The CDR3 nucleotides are TGTGCCAGCAGCCCGGGACAGATGGGCTCTGGGGCCAACGTCCTGACTTTC. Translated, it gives CASSPGQMGSGANVLTF.

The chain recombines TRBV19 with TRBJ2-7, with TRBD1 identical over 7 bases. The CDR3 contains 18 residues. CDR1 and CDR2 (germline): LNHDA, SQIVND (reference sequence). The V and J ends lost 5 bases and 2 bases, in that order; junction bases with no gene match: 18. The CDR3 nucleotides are TGTGCCAGTAGTTCACAGGGGTTTCTCGAAGGAATTACCTACGAGCAGTACTTC. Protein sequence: CASSSQGFLEGITYEQYF.

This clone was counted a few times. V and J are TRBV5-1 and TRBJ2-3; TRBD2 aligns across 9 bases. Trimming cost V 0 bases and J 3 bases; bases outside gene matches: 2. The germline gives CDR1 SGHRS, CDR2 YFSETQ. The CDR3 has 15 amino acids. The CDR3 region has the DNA TGCGCCAGCAGCTTGGCGGCGGGAGGGACAGATACGCAGTATTTT. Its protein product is CASSLAAGGTDTQYF.

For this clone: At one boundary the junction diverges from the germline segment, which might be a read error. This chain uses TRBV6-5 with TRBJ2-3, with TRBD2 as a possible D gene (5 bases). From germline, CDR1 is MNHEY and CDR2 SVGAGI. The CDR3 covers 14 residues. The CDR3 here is CANSDKAGTDTQYF. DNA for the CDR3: TGTGCCAACAGTGATAAAGCGGGCACAGATACGCAGTATTTT.

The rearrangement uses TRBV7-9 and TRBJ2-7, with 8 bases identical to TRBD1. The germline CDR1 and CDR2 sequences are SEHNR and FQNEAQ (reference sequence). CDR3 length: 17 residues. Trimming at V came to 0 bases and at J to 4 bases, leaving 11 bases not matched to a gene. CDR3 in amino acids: CASSLARTGSRIYEQYF. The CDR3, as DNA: TGTGCCAGCAGCTTAGCACGGACAGGGTCGAGGATATACGAGCAGTACTTC.

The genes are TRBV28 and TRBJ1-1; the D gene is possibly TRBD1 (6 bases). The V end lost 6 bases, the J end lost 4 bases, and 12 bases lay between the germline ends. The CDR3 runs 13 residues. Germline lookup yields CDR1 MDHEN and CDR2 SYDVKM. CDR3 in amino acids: CASRPGVLTEAFF. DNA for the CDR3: TGTGCCAGCAGACCAGGGGTCCTCACTGAAGCTTTCTTT.

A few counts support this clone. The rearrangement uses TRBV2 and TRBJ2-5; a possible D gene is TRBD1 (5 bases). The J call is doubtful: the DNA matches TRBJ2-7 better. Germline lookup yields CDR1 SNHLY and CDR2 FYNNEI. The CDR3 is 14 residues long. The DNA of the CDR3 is TGTGCCAGCAGTGCCCAGGGCAGCTCCTACGAGCAGTACTTC. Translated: CASSAQGSSYEQYF.

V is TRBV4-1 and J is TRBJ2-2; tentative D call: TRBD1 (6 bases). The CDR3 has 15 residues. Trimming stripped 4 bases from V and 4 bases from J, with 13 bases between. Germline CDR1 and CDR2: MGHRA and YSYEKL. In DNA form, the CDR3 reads TGCGCCAGCAGCCGAGCGGACAGCCCCACCGGGGAGCTGTTTTTT. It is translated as CASSRADSPTGELFF.

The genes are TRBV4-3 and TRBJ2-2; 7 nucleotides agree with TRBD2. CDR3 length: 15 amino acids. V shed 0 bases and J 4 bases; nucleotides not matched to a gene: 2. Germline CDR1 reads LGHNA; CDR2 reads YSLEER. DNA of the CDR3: TGCGCCAGCAGCCAAGAAAGGACTAGCACCGGGGAGCTGTTTTTT. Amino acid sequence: CASSQERTSTGELFF.

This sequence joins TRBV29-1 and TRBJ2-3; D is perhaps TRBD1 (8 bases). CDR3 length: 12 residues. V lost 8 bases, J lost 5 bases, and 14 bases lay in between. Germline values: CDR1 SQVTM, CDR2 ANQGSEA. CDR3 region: CSMDREGDTQYF. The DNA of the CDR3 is TGCAGCATGGACAGGGAGGGAGATACGCAGTATTTT.

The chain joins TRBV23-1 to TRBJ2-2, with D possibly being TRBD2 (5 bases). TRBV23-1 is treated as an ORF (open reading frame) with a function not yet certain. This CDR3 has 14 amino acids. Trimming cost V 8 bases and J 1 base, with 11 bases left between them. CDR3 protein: CASLRRMNTGELFF. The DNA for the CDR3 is TGCGCCAGCCTCCGGAGGATGAACACCGGGGAGCTGTTTTTT.

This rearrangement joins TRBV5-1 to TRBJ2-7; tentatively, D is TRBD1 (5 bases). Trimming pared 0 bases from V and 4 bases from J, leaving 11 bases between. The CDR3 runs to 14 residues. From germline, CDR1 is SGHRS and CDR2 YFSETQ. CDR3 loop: CASSLGQLRYEQYF. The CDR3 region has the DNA TGCGCCAGCAGCTTGGGACAGTTGAGGTACGAGCAGTACTTC.

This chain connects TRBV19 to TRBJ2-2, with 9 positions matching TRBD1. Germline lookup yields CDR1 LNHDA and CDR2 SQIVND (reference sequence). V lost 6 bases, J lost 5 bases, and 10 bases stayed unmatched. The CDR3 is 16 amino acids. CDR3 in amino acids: CASSAQTGGRTGELFF. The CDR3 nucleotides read TGTGCCAGTAGCGCCCAGACAGGGGGTCGAACCGGGGAGCTGTTTTTT.

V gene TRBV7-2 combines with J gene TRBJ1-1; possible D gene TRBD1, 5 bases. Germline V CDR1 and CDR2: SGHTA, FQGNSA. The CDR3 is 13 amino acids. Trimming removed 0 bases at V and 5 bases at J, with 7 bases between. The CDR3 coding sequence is TGTGCCAGCAGCTTAGCCAGACAGACTGAAGCTTTCTTT. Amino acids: CASSLARQTEAFF.

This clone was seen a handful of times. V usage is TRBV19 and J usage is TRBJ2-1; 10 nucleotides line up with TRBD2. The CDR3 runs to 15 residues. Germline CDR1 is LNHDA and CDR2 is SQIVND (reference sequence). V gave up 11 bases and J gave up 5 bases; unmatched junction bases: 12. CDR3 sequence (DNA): TGTGCCGCGGGGCATAGGACTAGCGGAAACAATGAGCAGTTCTTC. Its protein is CAAGHRTSGNNEQFF.

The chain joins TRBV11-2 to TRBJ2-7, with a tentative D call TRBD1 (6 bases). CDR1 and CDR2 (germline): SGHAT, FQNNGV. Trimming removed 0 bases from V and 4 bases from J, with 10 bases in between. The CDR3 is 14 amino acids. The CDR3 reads CASSLEQGGYEQYF. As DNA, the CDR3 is TGTGCCAGCAGCTTAGAACAGGGCGGGTACGAGCAGTACTTC.

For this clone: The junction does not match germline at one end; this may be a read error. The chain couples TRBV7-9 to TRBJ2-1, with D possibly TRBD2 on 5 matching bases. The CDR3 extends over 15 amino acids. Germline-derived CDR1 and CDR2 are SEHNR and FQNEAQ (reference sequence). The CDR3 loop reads CPSSRGGGTYNEQFF. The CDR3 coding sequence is TGTCCCAGCAGCCGTGGAGGAGGAACCTACAATGAGCAGTTCTTC.

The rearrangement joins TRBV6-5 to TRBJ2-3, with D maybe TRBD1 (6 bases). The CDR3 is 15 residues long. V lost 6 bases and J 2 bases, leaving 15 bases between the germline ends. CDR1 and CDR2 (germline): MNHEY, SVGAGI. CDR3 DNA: TGTGCCAGCAGCCTACAGGGCCGTTTCACAGATACGCAGTATTTT. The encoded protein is CASSLQGRFTDTQYF.

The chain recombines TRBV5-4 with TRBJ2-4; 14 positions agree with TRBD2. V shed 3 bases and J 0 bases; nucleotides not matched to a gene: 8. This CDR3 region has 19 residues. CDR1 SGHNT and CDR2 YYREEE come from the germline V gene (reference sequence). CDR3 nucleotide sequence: TGTGCCAGCAGCTCCTACGGACTAGCGGGGGGACTAGCCAAAAACATTCAGTACTTC. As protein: CASSSYGLAGGLAKNIQYF.

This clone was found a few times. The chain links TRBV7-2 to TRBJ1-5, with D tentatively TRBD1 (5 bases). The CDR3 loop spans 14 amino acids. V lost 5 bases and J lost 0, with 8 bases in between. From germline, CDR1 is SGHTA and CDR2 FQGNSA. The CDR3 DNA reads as TGTGCCAGCAGCCCAGGGTTTAGCAATCAGCCCCAGCATTTT. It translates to CASSPGFSNQPQHF.

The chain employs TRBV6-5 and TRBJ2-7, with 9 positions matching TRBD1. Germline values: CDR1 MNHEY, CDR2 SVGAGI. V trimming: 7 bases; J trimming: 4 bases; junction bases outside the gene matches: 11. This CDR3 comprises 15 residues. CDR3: CASTLLRQGEYEQYF. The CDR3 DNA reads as TGTGCCAGCACTCTCCTTCGACAGGGGGAATACGAGCAGTACTTC.

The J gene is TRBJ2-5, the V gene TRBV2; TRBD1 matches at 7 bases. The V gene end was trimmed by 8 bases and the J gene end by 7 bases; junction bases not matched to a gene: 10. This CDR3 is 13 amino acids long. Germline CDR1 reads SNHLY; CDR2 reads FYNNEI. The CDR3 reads CASGDREFGTQYF. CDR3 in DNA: TGTGCCAGCGGAGACAGGGAATTCGGGACCCAGTACTTC.